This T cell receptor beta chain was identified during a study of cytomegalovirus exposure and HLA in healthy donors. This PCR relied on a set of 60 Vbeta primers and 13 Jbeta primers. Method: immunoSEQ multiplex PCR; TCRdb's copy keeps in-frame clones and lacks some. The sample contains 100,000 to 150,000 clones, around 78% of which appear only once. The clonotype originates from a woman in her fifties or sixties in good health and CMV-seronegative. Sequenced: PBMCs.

In DNA form, the CDR3 reads TGCAGCGTTCGCGCTGACGGGACTAGGCAATACGAGCAGTACTTC. It specifies CSVRADGTRQYEQYF. The chain joins TRBV29-1 to TRBJ2-7; 8 positions match TRBD2. The CDR3 extends over 15 amino acids. Germline V gives CDR1 SQVTM, CDR2 ANQGSEA. J was trimmed by 4 bases and V by 5 bases; bases with no gene match: 13.